A selection of T cell receptor beta chains follows, all from one sample in a study of blood T cell repertoires in COVID-19. Profiled with immunoSEQ multiplex PCR; TCRdb holds only in-frame clones, not every one. The sample has roughly 250,000 clones, approximately 86% seen once. Material: peripheral blood. These receptors were collected from a human donor in a cohort sampled during active COVID-19. Both conserved end residues are part of each CDR3. D genes are given only for firm matches. Size tells how often a clone was seen (once, few, many) or the class of an expanded clone, and some rows leave it out.

CDR3	DNA	J	V	length	size	D
CSASATSPGVNSDTQYF	TGCAGTGCTAGTGCCACTTCCCCAGGGGTTAATTCAGATACGCAGTATTTT	TRBJ2-3	TRBV20-1	17	-	-
CASSKDRGFYEQYF	TGCGCCAGCAGCAAGGACAGGGGATTCTACGAGCAGTACTTC	TRBJ2-7	TRBV5-1	14	-	TRBD1
CASSLLAGEETQYF	TGTGCCAGCAGCCTACTAGCGGGAGAAGAGACCCAGTACTTC	TRBJ2-5	TRBV28	14	-	TRBD2
CASSQDRDRSETEAFF	TGTGCCAGCAGCCAAGACAGGGATCGGTCGGAGACTGAAGCTTTCTTT	TRBJ1-1	TRBV14	16	-	-
CASSSSGGTYNEQFF	TGCGCCAGCAGCTCTAGCGGGGGGACCTACAATGAGCAGTTCTTC	TRBJ2-1	TRBV5-1	15	-	TRBD2
CASSLGAQRELAKNIQYF	TGTGCCAGCAGCTTGGGGGCGCAAAGAGAACTAGCCAAAAACATTCAGTACTTC	TRBJ2-4	TRBV7-9	18	-	-
CASSQGQGDQPQHF	TGCGCCAGCAGCCAAGGACAGGGGGATCAGCCCCAGCATTTT	TRBJ1-5	TRBV5-1	14	-	TRBD1
CASGPGQGALNEQFF	TGTGCTAGTGGTCCCGGACAGGGGGCATTAAATGAGCAGTTCTTC	TRBJ2-1	TRBV12-5	15	-	TRBD1
CASSYRDRPRGTYEQYF	TGTGCCAGCAGTTACCGGGACAGACCGAGAGGGACCTACGAGCAGTACTTC	TRBJ2-7	TRBV6-4	17	-	TRBD1
CASNRRGSYEQYF	TGTGCCAGCAACAGGAGGGGCTCCTACGAGCAGTACTTC	TRBJ2-7	TRBV3-1/TRBV3-2	13	-	-
CASSADSTVTHQYF	TGTGCCAGCAGCGCCGACAGCACCGTTACCCATCAGTATTTT	TRBJ2-3	TRBV9	14	-	-
CASSRTRTEAFF	TGTGCCAGCTCCCGGACACGAACTGAAGCTTTCTTT	TRBJ1-1	TRBV12-3/TRBV12-4	12	-	-
CASSYQQALNTEAFF	TGTGCCAGCAGCTACCAACAGGCTCTGAACACTGAAGCTTTCTTT	TRBJ1-1	TRBV5-4	15	-	-
CASSPEAGMNTDTQYF	TGTGCCAGCAGCCCGGAGGCGGGGATGAACACAGATACGCAGTATTTT	TRBJ2-3	TRBV5-4	16	-	-
CASGAGVATFYGYTF	TGTGCCAGCGGGGCAGGGGTCGCGACATTTTATGGCTACACCTTC	TRBJ1-2	TRBV21-1	15	-	-
CASSGDSRSGNTIYF	TGCGCCAGCAGCGGGGACAGTCGCTCTGGAAACACCATATATTTT	TRBJ1-3	TRBV5-1	15	-	TRBD1
CATSDSGSRETQYF	TGTGCCACCAGTGACTCAGGTTCTCGGGAGACCCAGTACTTC	TRBJ2-5	TRBV24-1	14	-	-
CASSFPGTGLASNEQFF	TGTGCCAGCAGCTTCCCGGGGACGGGACTAGCGTCGAATGAGCAGTTCTTC	TRBJ2-1	TRBV7-9	17	-	TRBD2
CASSLGLPGETQYF	TGTGCCAGCAGCTTAGGGCTTCCTGGCGAGACCCAGTACTTC	TRBJ2-5	TRBV7-9	14	-	-
CASSSGTGYSGANVLTF	TGTGCCAGCAGTTCCGGGACAGGGTACTCTGGGGCCAACGTCCTGACTTTC	TRBJ2-6	TRBV5-6	17	-	TRBD1
CSARTSGQQFF	TGCAGTGCCCGGACTAGCGGACAGCAGTTCTTC	TRBJ2-1	TRBV20-1	11	-	TRBD2
CASSPDRDQPQHF	TGTGCCAGCAGCCCGGACAGGGATCAGCCCCAGCATTTT	TRBJ1-5	TRBV7-3	13	few	TRBD1
CASSYETSIGELFF	TGTGCCAGCAGTTACGAGACTAGCATCGGGGAGCTGTTTTTT	TRBJ2-2	TRBV6-6	14	-	TRBD2
CASSFRTGQETQYF	TGTGCCAGCAGTTTCCGGACAGGGCAAGAGACCCAGTACTTC	TRBJ2-5	TRBV6-5	14	-	TRBD1
CASSATRQFTGELFF	TGTGCCAGCAGCGCCACCCGACAGTTCACCGGGGAGCTGTTTTTT	TRBJ2-2	TRBV7-2	15	-	-
CASSLWAGEPYEQYF	TGTGCCAGCAGCTTATGGGCAGGGGAACCCTACGAGCAGTACTTC	TRBJ2-7	TRBV13	15	-	-
CASSPRDRTYNEQFF	TGTGCCAGCAGCCCGCGAGACAGAACCTACAATGAGCAGTTCTTC	TRBJ2-1	TRBV9	15	-	-
CASSLARVGKETQYF	TGTGCCAGCAGCTTAGCCAGGGTGGGAAAAGAGACCCAGTACTTC	TRBJ2-5	TRBV5-6	15	-	-
CASSVGGERGGSPLHF	TGTGCCAGCAGCGTAGGTGGGGAGAGAGGAGGTTCACCCCTCCACTTT	TRBJ1-6	TRBV9	16	-	-
CASGLQGLGSPLHF	TGTGCCAGCGGCCTCCAGGGGTTAGGCTCACCCCTCCACTTT	TRBJ1-6	TRBV27	14	-	-
CASSLRTTGNDSPLHF	TGTGCCAGCAGCCTAAGAACTACAGGGAATGATTCACCCCTCCACTTT	TRBJ1-6	TRBV27	16	-	-
CASTAAVDGYTF	TGTGCCAGCACAGCCGCGGTGGATGGCTACACCTTC	TRBJ1-2	TRBV7-9	12	-	-
CAIAQGQDSNQPQHF	TGTGCCATCGCACAGGGTCAGGATAGCAATCAGCCCCAGCATTTT	TRBJ1-5	TRBV10-3	15	-	-
CASSWDRAEKLFF	TGTGCCAGCAGCTGGGACAGGGCTGAAAAACTGTTTTTT	TRBJ1-4	TRBV5-4	13	-	TRBD1
CASRTGQAASPLHF	TGTGCCAGCAGAACAGGACAGGCCGCTTCACCCCTCCACTTT	TRBJ1-6	TRBV7-8	14	-	TRBD1
CASSLSPPYGTSTDTQYF	TGTGCCAGCAGTTTAAGCCCTCCCTACGGGACTAGCACAGATACGCAGTATTTT	TRBJ2-3	TRBV27	18	-	-
CASSKLAGVSYNEQFF	TGTGCCAGCAGCAAATTAGCGGGGGTATCCTACAATGAGCAGTTCTTC	TRBJ2-1	TRBV7-2	16	-	TRBD2
CAGRRAAGNTIYF	TGTGCCGGGAGACGGGCCGCTGGAAACACCATATATTTT	TRBJ1-3	TRBV6-5	13	few	-
CASSEGDRDTGELFF	TGTGCCAGCAGTGAAGGTGACAGGGACACCGGGGAGCTGTTTTTT	TRBJ2-2	TRBV6-4	15	-	TRBD1
CASSGTGEFGYTF	TGTGCCAGTAGTGGGACAGGGGAATTTGGCTACACCTTC	TRBJ1-2	TRBV19	13	-	TRBD1
CASSTTEVNTEAFF	TGTGCCAGCTCAACGACAGAGGTGAACACTGAAGCTTTCTTT	TRBJ1-1	TRBV18	14	once	-
CASTDRSTEAFF	TGTGCCAGCACAGACCGGAGCACTGAAGCTTTCTTT	TRBJ1-1	TRBV2	12	-	-
CASSLSGGVGQPRHF	TGTGCCAGCAGCTTGAGTGGCGGGGTTGGTCAGCCCCGGCATTTT	TRBJ1-5	TRBV5-6	15	-	-
CASRLGTGIEYF	TGTGCCAGCAGACTCGGGACAGGGATTGAGTACTTC	TRBJ2-7	TRBV6-5	12	-	TRBD1
CASSSPSSGGTDTQYF	TGTGCCAGCAGCTCTCCCTCTAGCGGGGGCACAGATACGCAGTATTTT	TRBJ2-3	TRBV5-4	16	-	TRBD2
CASSPRTGSGANVLTF	TGTGCCAGCTCACCCCGGACAGGCTCTGGGGCCAACGTCCTGACTTTC	TRBJ2-6	TRBV18	16	-	TRBD1
CASTLRLGSEQFF	TGTGCCAGCACCTTGAGGCTAGGTAGTGAGCAGTTCTTC	TRBJ2-1	TRBV7-2	13	few	-
CSVATGAEYNEQFF	TGCAGCGTGGCGACAGGGGCGGAATACAATGAGCAGTTCTTC	TRBJ2-1	TRBV29-1	14	-	TRBD1
CASSYRDRQETQYF	TGTGCCAGCAGTTACCGGGACAGGCAAGAGACCCAGTACTTC	TRBJ2-5	TRBV6-6	14	-	TRBD1
CASIWRNTEAFF	TGTGCCAGCATTTGGAGGAACACTGAAGCTTTCTTT	TRBJ1-1	TRBV6-5	12	few	-
CSVTAGTSSSSDTQYF	TGCAGCGTGACGGCCGGGACTAGCTCCAGTTCGGATACGCAGTATTTT	TRBJ2-3	TRBV29-1	16	-	TRBD2
CASNLSGNEQFF	TGTGCCAGCAATCTCTCGGGGAATGAGCAGTTCTTC	TRBJ2-1	TRBV7-2	12	-	-
CASNAGGGYGYTF	TGTGCCAGCAATGCAGGGGGCGGCTATGGCTACACCTTC	TRBJ1-2	TRBV12-3/TRBV12-4	13	-	TRBD1
CASSGYNRDRVYEQYF	TGCGCCAGCAGTGGATATAACCGGGACAGGGTCTACGAGCAGTACTTC	TRBJ2-7	TRBV10-1	16	-	TRBD1
CACEYGQGEQYF	TGTGCCTGCGAGTATGGACAGGGCGAGCAGTACTTC	TRBJ2-7	TRBV30	12	once	TRBD1
CASSQVRLAGEVEQYF	TGTGCCAGCAGCCAAGTCCGACTAGCGGGAGAAGTCGAGCAGTACTTC	TRBJ2-7	TRBV3-1/TRBV3-2	16	-	TRBD2
CARSSGVDGQGASHNEQFF	TGTGCCAGAAGCTCTGGGGTTGATGGCCAGGGGGCGTCCCACAATGAGCAGTTCTTC	TRBJ2-1	TRBV5-3	19	few	TRBD1